This is a list of T cell receptor beta chains from one sample in a study of esophageal squamous cell carcinoma under preoperative chemotherapy. MiXCR, run by TCRdb on the PCR reads, gives a single entry per CDR3 protein. The table shows roughly 18,000 distinct CDR3 sequences, with around 42% occurring only once. The sample here was taken from a patient given preoperative chemotherapy. Source of these receptors: a human donor with esophageal squamous cell carcinoma. The donor label of this sample is uncertain. CDR3s include the opening cysteine and the closing phenylalanine or tryptophan. A D gene is named only where the DNA matches it firmly. Rows may omit the clone size; those that give it use once, few, many or a size class.

v_gene: TRBV27; d_gene: .; abundance: .; j_gene: TRBJ2-1; CDR3nt: TGTGCCAGCAGTCCCCGATTATATGGTATGAAAGCTTACGAGCAGTTCTTC; CDR3aa: CASSPRLYGMKAYEQFF
v_gene: TRBV7-8; d_gene: TRBD2; abundance: .; j_gene: TRBJ2-3; CDR3nt: TGTGCCAGCAGCTTAGCGAGACTAGCGGGGGTTACAGATACGCAGTATTTT; CDR3aa: CASSLARLAGVTDTQYF
v_gene: TRBV28; d_gene: .; abundance: many; j_gene: TRBJ2-7; CDR3nt: TGTGCCAGTAGGGGGGGGCAGGGCGACGAGCAGTACTTC; CDR3aa: CASRGGQGDEQYF
v_gene: TRBV7-3; d_gene: TRBD2; abundance: .; j_gene: TRBJ2-3; CDR3nt: TGTGCCAGGGGCGCTGGTAGCGGGGAGAAAGAGACGCAGTATTTT; CDR3aa: CARGAGSGEKETQYF
v_gene: TRBV4-3; d_gene: .; abundance: few; j_gene: TRBJ2-7; CDR3nt: TGCGCCAGCAGCCAAGATGGCAGGGGCTACGAGCAGTACTTC; CDR3aa: CASSQDGRGYEQYF
v_gene: TRBV10-1; d_gene: TRBD1; abundance: few; j_gene: TRBJ1-1; CDR3nt: TGCGCCAGCAGTGATGCCGGGACAGCTAACACTGAAGCTTTCTTT; CDR3aa: CASSDAGTANTEAFF
v_gene: TRBV7-9; d_gene: TRBD1; abundance: .; j_gene: TRBJ2-5; CDR3nt: TGTGCCAGCAGCACGGGACAGGGGAACGGGGCCAACGTCCAGAACTTC; CDR3aa: CASSTGQGNGANVQNF
v_gene: TRBV7-3; d_gene: .; abundance: once; j_gene: TRBJ2-1; CDR3nt: TGTGCATCGGTGGGCCCTGAAGGCGATGAGCAGTTCTTC; CDR3aa: CASVGPEGDEQFF
v_gene: TRBV12-3/TRBV12-4; d_gene: .; abundance: .; j_gene: TRBJ2-3; CDR3nt: TGTGCCAGGGGGTTAGCCGCCGCTGGCGCAGAGACCCAGTATTTT; CDR3aa: CARGLAAAGAETQYF
v_gene: TRBV7-2; d_gene: .; abundance: few; j_gene: TRBJ2-3; CDR3nt: TGTGCCAGCAGCTCCACTAGAACAGATACGCAGTATTTT; CDR3aa: CASSSTRTDTQYF